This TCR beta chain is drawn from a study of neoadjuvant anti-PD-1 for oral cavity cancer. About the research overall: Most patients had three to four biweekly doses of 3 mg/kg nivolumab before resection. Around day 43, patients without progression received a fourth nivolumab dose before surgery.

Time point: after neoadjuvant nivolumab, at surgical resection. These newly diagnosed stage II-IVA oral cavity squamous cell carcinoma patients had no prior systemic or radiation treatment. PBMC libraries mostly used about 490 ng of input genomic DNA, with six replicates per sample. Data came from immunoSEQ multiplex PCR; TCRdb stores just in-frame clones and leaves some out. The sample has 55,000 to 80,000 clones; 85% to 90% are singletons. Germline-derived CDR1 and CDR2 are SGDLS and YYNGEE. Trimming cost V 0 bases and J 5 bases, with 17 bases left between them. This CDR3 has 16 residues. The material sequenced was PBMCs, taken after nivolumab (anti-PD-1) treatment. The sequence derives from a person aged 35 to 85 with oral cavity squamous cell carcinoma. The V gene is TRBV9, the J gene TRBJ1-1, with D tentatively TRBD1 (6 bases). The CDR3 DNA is TGTGCCAGCAGCGTAGAGGCAGGGGAGTTGAGGACTGAAGCTTTCTTT. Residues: CASSVEAGELRTEAFF.